This is a list of T cell receptor beta chains from one sample in a study of shared clonotypes between healthy human individuals. Sequencing was performed with immunoSEQ multiplex PCR; in TCRdb, only in-frame clones are kept and a portion is missing. The sample holds roughly 2,000,000 clones, just over 90% seen once. Sequencing was performed on naive CD8+ T cells from PBMCs. Every receptor here comes from a man in his late teens or twenties in good health. Some clones in this sample may be carry-over from other donors' samples. The CDR3 runs from the conserved cysteine through the conserved F or W. D genes are given only for firm matches. Size tells how often a clone was seen (once, few, many) or the class of an expanded clone, and some rows leave it out.

D gene,clone size,V gene,J gene,CDR3 DNA,CDR3 protein
NA,NA,TRBV27,TRBJ1-5,TGTGCCAGCAGTCCGGGGCTCAATCAGCCCCAGCATTTT,CASSPGLNQPQHF
NA,NA,TRBV4-3,TRBJ2-1,TGCGCCAGCAGCCAAGCGACCGGGATCGCAATGGGAGGCAATGAGCAGTTCTTC,CASSQATGIAMGGNEQFF
TRBD1,NA,TRBV28,TRBJ1-1,TGTGCCAGCAGTTATCCGCGGACAGGGGTCTTTAACACTGAAGCTTTCTTT,CASSYPRTGVFNTEAFF
TRBD2,NA,TRBV27,TRBJ2-3,TGTGCCAGCAGTCCCGGGACTAGCGGGAGCACAGATACGCAGTATTTT,CASSPGTSGSTDTQYF
NA,NA,TRBV4-1,TRBJ1-1,TGCGCCAGCAGCCAAGTGTCACGGGAAGGCCCGGTGTACACTGAAGCTTTCTTT,CASSQVSREGPVYTEAFF
NA,NA,TRBV27,TRBJ1-1,TGTGCCAGCAGTACGCAGTTTGAAGCTTTCTTT,CASSTQFEAFF
NA,NA,TRBV7-9,TRBJ2-2,TGTGCCAGCAGCTGGGATCACACCGGGGAGCTGTTTTTT,CASSWDHTGELFF
NA,NA,TRBV4-2,TRBJ1-1,TGTGCCAGCAGCCAAGATGCCCGTGAGGCTTTCTTT,CASSQDAREAFF
NA,NA,TRBV25-1,TRBJ2-7,TGTGCCAGCAGCTCACTCTACGAGCAGTACTTC,CASSSLYEQYF
NA,NA,TRBV5-1,TRBJ2-7,TGCGCCAGCAGCTTGGGACAAATAGGGTATACCCACGAGCAGTACTTC,CASSLGQIGYTHEQYF
NA,NA,TRBV27,TRBJ1-4,TGTGCCACCATCTCCTCCGTATCAAGGGAAAAACTGTTTTTT,CATISSVSREKLFF
NA,NA,TRBV4-1,TRBJ2-2,TGCGCCAGCAGGGGCGGGGACGGGGAGCTGTTTTTT,CASRGGDGELFF
NA,NA,TRBV5-4,TRBJ2-3,TGTGCCAGCGGTAGCACAGATACGCAGTATTTT,CASGSTDTQYF
TRBD2,NA,TRBV7-9,TRBJ2-1,TGTGCCAGCGCCTCTAGCGGGAACTACAATGAGCAGTTCTTC,CASASSGNYNEQFF
NA,NA,TRBV6-6,TRBJ2-4,TGTGCCAGCAGTTACCCCGACACCGGGTTCGGCATTCAGTACTTC,CASSYPDTGFGIQYF
NA,NA,TRBV5-1,TRBJ2-7,TGCGCCAGCAGCTTCGTCGGCAGCATCTACGAGCAGTACTTC,CASSFVGSIYEQYF
NA,NA,TRBV6-1,TRBJ1-5,TGTGCCAGCAGTGAAGATGGGGGGTTTGACAATCAGCCCCAGCATTTT,CASSEDGGFDNQPQHF
TRBD2,once,TRBV2,TRBJ2-7,TGTGCCAGCGGGGGACTAGCGGTCCCCTACGAGCAGTACTTC,CASGGLAVPYEQYF
NA,NA,TRBV6-5,TRBJ2-2,TGTGCCAGCAGTTACTCTAGGACCGGGGAGCTGTTTTTT,CASSYSRTGELFF
NA,NA,TRBV20-1,TRBJ1-1,TGCTCATGTTGGGCTAACACTGAAGCTTTCTTT,CSCWANTEAFF
TRBD1,NA,TRBV28,TRBJ1-1,TGTGCCAGCAGTTCTACAGGGGGCCTCACTGAAGCTTTCTTT,CASSSTGGLTEAFF
TRBD2,NA,TRBV7-9,TRBJ2-1,TGTGCCAGCATAGCGGGTACCTACAATGAGCAGTTCTTC,CASIAGTYNEQFF
NA,NA,TRBV14,TRBJ1-1,TGTGCCAGCAGCCAAGATCGACAGCTAACTCTGAACACTGAAGCTTTCTTT,CASSQDRQLTLNTEAFF
NA,NA,TRBV7-9,TRBJ1-1,TGTGCCAGCAGCTTTCGGACGACCGTAGGCACTGAAGCTTTCTTT,CASSFRTTVGTEAFF